This TCR beta chain emerged from a study of response to subunit inactivated influenza vaccine. Study-wide points: Only a handful of new T cells, the authors suggested, are recruited with each seasonal influenza vaccination.

Remarks on this clonotype: Its target is not known.

TCRdb used MiXCR to reprocess the RT-PCR reads, holding one entry per CDR3 protein. In the table there are some 520,000 distinct CDR3 sequences, approximately 15% of which are singletons. This CDR3 is built from 16 residues. V lost 9 bases to trimming and J lost 4 bases, with 22 bases between them. The clonotype was recovered from a man aged 50 to 69 who received an inactivated influenza vaccine. V usage is TRBV5-3 and J usage is TRBJ2-2; D may be TRBD1 or TRBD2 (6 bases each). TRBV5-3 is filed as an ORF, its function uncertain. The sequencing used CD4+ T cells sorted from PBMCs, collected less than 25 months after vaccination. DNA for the CDR3: TGTGCCACTTACACCGGGGGCCGTAGAAGCACCGGGGAGCTGTTTTTT. It yields the protein CATYTGGRRSTGELFF.